The rows below give T cell receptor beta chains drawn from one sample of a study of blood T cell repertoires in COVID-19. Some clones are missing from TCRdb's copy, which holds only in-frame ones; the method was immunoSEQ multiplex PCR. The table records under 200,000 clones, approximately 80% of them present only once. The sample comprised PBMCs or T cells enriched from blood (not recorded which). Receptor source: a woman between 55 and 75 years old who had recovered from COVID-19. CDR3s include the opening cysteine and the closing phenylalanine or tryptophan. The order of the fields is J gene, clone size, D gene, V gene, CDR3 DNA, CDR3 protein. D genes are given only for firm matches. Not every row has a clone size; where given, it reads once, few, many or a size class.

J: TRBJ2-2
size: NA
D: NA
V: TRBV29-1
DNA: TGCAGCGTCGATACAGAACACACCGGGGAGCTGTTTTTT
CDR3: CSVDTEHTGELFF

J: TRBJ1-4
size: NA
D: NA
V: TRBV15
DNA: TGTGCCACCAGCAGAGATCGGGCAGGGAGGGGTGAAAAACTGTTTTTT
CDR3: CATSRDRAGRGEKLFF

J: TRBJ1-2
size: NA
D: NA
V: TRBV24-1
DNA: TGTGCCACCAGTGATTTCGGGGTGGGCTACACCTTC
CDR3: CATSDFGVGYTF

J: TRBJ2-7
size: NA
D: NA
V: TRBV6-5
DNA: TGTGCCAGCAGCCGCCGGAGGGGTCCCCACGAGCAGTACTTC
CDR3: CASSRRRGPHEQYF

J: TRBJ2-7
size: NA
D: TRBD1
V: TRBV25-1
DNA: TGTGCCAGCAGTGAATATGGGGGACAGCTGGACGAGCAGTACTTC
CDR3: CASSEYGGQLDEQYF

J: TRBJ1-1
size: NA
D: NA
V: TRBV3-1/TRBV3-2
DNA: TGTGCCAGCAGCCAAGATTTGGTAGTCCGTGAAGCTTTCTTT
CDR3: CASSQDLVVREAFF

J: TRBJ2-3
size: once
D: TRBD2
V: TRBV7-3
DNA: TGTGCCAGCAGCTTGGGACTAGCCTACACAGATACGCAGTATTTT
CDR3: CASSLGLAYTDTQYF

J: TRBJ2-4
size: few
D: NA
V: TRBV14
DNA: TGTGCCAGCAGCCAAGACCGGCAGGTGGACATTCAGTACTTC
CDR3: CASSQDRQVDIQYF

J: TRBJ1-4
size: NA
D: NA
V: TRBV5-6
DNA: TGTGCCAGCAGCTTGGCCGGTGGGGGCAATAATGAAAAACTGTTTTTT
CDR3: CASSLAGGGNNEKLFF

J: TRBJ2-5
size: NA
D: TRBD2
V: TRBV2
DNA: TGTGCCAGCAGTGGCCCAACTAGCGGGGGGGACGCATGGGAGACCCAGTACTTC
CDR3: CASSGPTSGGDAWETQYF

J: TRBJ2-2
size: NA
D: TRBD1
V: TRBV24-1
DNA: TGTGCCACCAGTGATCCGCGGGGGACAGGGGATAGCACCGGGGAGCTGTTTTTT
CDR3: CATSDPRGTGDSTGELFF

J: TRBJ1-6
size: NA
D: NA
V: TRBV19
DNA: TGTGCCAGTAGTATTAACGTGGGCCAGGGGAATTCACCCCTCCACTTT
CDR3: CASSINVGQGNSPLHF

J: TRBJ2-3
size: NA
D: NA
V: TRBV2
DNA: TGTGCCAGCGATCTAGGAGGGCCCACAGATACGCAGTATTTT
CDR3: CASDLGGPTDTQYF

J: TRBJ2-3
size: NA
D: NA
V: TRBV14
DNA: TGTGCCAGCACGACCCTCGGCGGAGATACGCAGTATTTT
CDR3: CASTTLGGDTQYF

J: TRBJ2-5
size: NA
D: NA
V: TRBV19
DNA: TGTGCCAGTAGTTTAACAGGGCCAGCCCAGTACTTC
CDR3: CASSLTGPAQYF

J: TRBJ1-1
size: NA
D: TRBD1
V: TRBV19
DNA: TGTGCCAGTAGTAGCGACAGGGTCAGCACTGAAGCTTTCTTT
CDR3: CASSSDRVSTEAFF

J: TRBJ1-5
size: NA
D: NA
V: TRBV19
DNA: TGTGCCAGTAGTATATCTGGGGGCTATCAGCCCCAGCATTTT
CDR3: CASSISGGYQPQHF

J: TRBJ1-5
size: NA
D: TRBD1
V: TRBV19
DNA: TGTGCCAGTAGTACGGGACAGGGGGTAGGGCAGCCCCAGCATTTT
CDR3: CASSTGQGVGQPQHF

J: TRBJ1-2
size: NA
D: NA
V: TRBV6-5
DNA: TGTGCCAGCAGGACAGGACCCTATGGCTACACCTTC
CDR3: CASRTGPYGYTF

J: TRBJ2-5
size: NA
D: NA
V: TRBV18
DNA: TGTGCCAGCTCCCCGCCTGCAGGGGTACTCCAAGAGACCCAGTACTTC
CDR3: CASSPPAGVLQETQYF

J: TRBJ1-2
size: NA
D: TRBD1
V: TRBV19
DNA: TGTGCCAGTAGTATAGATCGGGACAGGCCCTATGGCTACACCTTC
CDR3: CASSIDRDRPYGYTF

J: TRBJ2-1
size: NA
D: NA
V: TRBV20-1
DNA: TGCAGTGCTAGTCCTCCAGGGGTCAGGGCGGAGCAGTTCTTC
CDR3: CSASPPGVRAEQFF

J: TRBJ1-1
size: few
D: NA
V: TRBV3-1/TRBV3-2
DNA: TGTGCCAGCACCCCTCAGGTGGGGCGAAACACTGAAGCTTTCTTT
CDR3: CASTPQVGRNTEAFF

J: TRBJ2-7
size: NA
D: TRBD1
V: TRBV9
DNA: TGTGCCAGCAGCGTAGAAACAGGGGATTTTGACGAGCAGTACTTC
CDR3: CASSVETGDFDEQYF

J: TRBJ2-5
size: NA
D: TRBD2
V: TRBV7-8
DNA: TGTGCCAGCAGCTACCTAGCGGGGGGACAAGAGACCCAGTACTTC
CDR3: CASSYLAGGQETQYF

J: TRBJ1-2
size: NA
D: TRBD1
V: TRBV25-1
DNA: TGTGCCAGCAGTGCAAAACAGGGGGCGTTTGGCTACACCTTC
CDR3: CASSAKQGAFGYTF

J: TRBJ1-1
size: few
D: NA
V: TRBV6-4
DNA: TGTGCCAGCGGAATAGCAAGTGCGTGGACAGCGATTCACACTGAAGCTTTCTTT
CDR3: CASGIASAWTAIHTEAFF

J: TRBJ1-6
size: NA
D: NA
V: TRBV30
DNA: TGTGCCTGGAGTGTAATTAGGGGGATGACGGGTTCACCCCTCCACTTT
CDR3: CAWSVIRGMTGSPLHF

J: TRBJ1-2
size: NA
D: TRBD1
V: TRBV5-1
DNA: TGCGCCAGCAGCTTGGGACAGGGGGCTCCCAACTATGGCTACACCTTC
CDR3: CASSLGQGAPNYGYTF

J: TRBJ2-1
size: NA
D: TRBD2
V: TRBV2
DNA: TGTGCCAGCAGTGATCGCGCTAGCGGCCACAATGAGCAGTTCTTC
CDR3: CASSDRASGHNEQFF

J: TRBJ2-7
size: few
D: TRBD2
V: TRBV3-1/TRBV3-2
DNA: TGTGCCAGCAGCCAAGCTAGCGGATACGAGCAGTACTTC
CDR3: CASSQASGYEQYF

J: TRBJ2-7
size: few
D: NA
V: TRBV12-2
DNA: TGTGCAAGTCGCCCCCTAGCGGGTACGGGCTACGAGCAGTACTTC
CDR3: CASRPLAGTGYEQYF

J: TRBJ2-2
size: NA
D: NA
V: TRBV29-1
DNA: TGCAGCGTGGCCTGGGCAGGGGAGAACACCGGGGAGCTGTTTTTT
CDR3: CSVAWAGENTGELFF

J: TRBJ2-7
size: NA
D: TRBD2
V: TRBV7-2
DNA: TGTGCCAGCAGCTTGACTAGCGGGGAATACGAGCAGTACTTC
CDR3: CASSLTSGEYEQYF

J: TRBJ2-7
size: NA
D: TRBD1
V: TRBV4-1
DNA: TGCGCCAGCAGCCATACCCGGGACAGGGGGTTCTACGAGCAGTACTTC
CDR3: CASSHTRDRGFYEQYF

J: TRBJ1-2
size: NA
D: NA
V: TRBV24-1
DNA: TGTGCCACCAGTGACCCCGACAGGAGGGGCTACACCTTC
CDR3: CATSDPDRRGYTF

J: TRBJ2-7
size: NA
D: TRBD1
V: TRBV7-3
DNA: TGTGCCAGCAGCCCCGGGACAGGGGAGGGCGAGCAGTACTTC
CDR3: CASSPGTGEGEQYF

J: TRBJ1-1
size: NA
D: TRBD1
V: TRBV19
DNA: TGTGCCAGTAGTATGGGCCAGGGGGACACTGAAGCTTTCTTT
CDR3: CASSMGQGDTEAFF

J: TRBJ2-2
size: NA
D: TRBD1
V: TRBV7-3
DNA: TGTGCCAGCAGCTTAACCCCTGGACAGGGGGGGGCCGGGGAGCTGTTTTTT
CDR3: CASSLTPGQGGAGELFF

J: TRBJ2-2
size: NA
D: NA
V: TRBV5-1
DNA: TGCGCCAGCAGCGGTCAGGGAAACACCGGGGAGCTGTTTTTT
CDR3: CASSGQGNTGELFF

J: TRBJ2-3
size: once
D: NA
V: TRBV2
DNA: TGTGCCAGCAGCCGCCAAAGACTAACCGACACAGATACGCAGTATTTT
CDR3: CASSRQRLTDTDTQYF

J: TRBJ2-1
size: NA
D: TRBD2
V: TRBV2
DNA: TGTGCCAGCAGTGAATCGGCAGCGGGGTACTACAATGAGCAGTTCTTC
CDR3: CASSESAAGYYNEQFF

J: TRBJ2-3
size: few
D: NA
V: TRBV11-2
DNA: TGTGCCAGCAGCTTAGAAGGGAGAGGTTGGGGACTCACAGATACGCAGTATTTT
CDR3: CASSLEGRGWGLTDTQYF

J: TRBJ1-5
size: NA
D: NA
V: TRBV7-9
DNA: TGTGCCAGCAGCTTGTTCGGCAATCAGCCCCAGCATTTT
CDR3: CASSLFGNQPQHF

J: TRBJ1-2
size: NA
D: TRBD1
V: TRBV19
DNA: TGTGCCAGTAGTCCTGAGGGACAGGGGAAAAATGGCTACACCTTC
CDR3: CASSPEGQGKNGYTF

J: TRBJ1-1
size: NA
D: TRBD1
V: TRBV2
DNA: TGTGCCAGCAGCGGAGGGACAGTTGAAGCTTTCTTT
CDR3: CASSGGTVEAFF

J: TRBJ2-6
size: few
D: NA
V: TRBV19
DNA: TGTGCCAGTAGTCCTACGAGCTCGGGGTCCGACGCCTCTGGGGCCAACGTCCTGACTTTC
CDR3: CASSPTSSGSDASGANVLTF

J: TRBJ2-7
size: NA
D: TRBD1
V: TRBV4-1
DNA: TGCGCCAGCAGCCAAGGGACAGGCAGTGGGTACGAGCAGTACTTC
CDR3: CASSQGTGSGYEQYF

J: TRBJ1-3
size: NA
D: NA
V: TRBV4-2
DNA: TGTGCCAGCAGCCAAGCAGGCTCTGGAAACACCATATATTTT
CDR3: CASSQAGSGNTIYF

J: TRBJ1-4
size: NA
D: NA
V: TRBV11-2
DNA: TGTGCCAGCAGCCCAAGGACAGCCGGGGTGGAGGAAAAACTGTTTTTT
CDR3: CASSPRTAGVEEKLFF